This entry lists 17 T cell receptor beta chains sequenced from one sample in a study of human T cells and chemical hapten exposure (dated by TCRdb to the early 2020s). The library relied on RACE. TCRdb records NextSeq 500 as the sequencer. TCRdb trimmed public reads at Q25 via fastp, called clones via MiXCR and kept in-frame beta chains. Rows matching on CDR3 protein sequence are summarized as one entry with the most common DNA and genes. The sample table shows approximately 82,000 distinct CDR3 sequences, and around 11% are seen once. The ten largest clonotypes hold roughly 3.4% of the sample. The time point label of this sample denotes: patch test 1, 2 weeks after DPC sensitization. Reading the label with the study, this specimen's treatment or condition is: therapeutic diphenylcyclopropenone sensitization with weekly scalp DPC. This specimen was whole blood, taken in connection with sensitization to the hapten diphenylcyclopropenone (DPC). These receptors were collected from a woman aged 55 to 70 with alopecia areata. Some clones in this sample may be carry-over from other donors' samples.

J is TRBJ1-1 and V is TRBV20-1, with D possibly being TRBD1 (6 bases). The germline V and J ends were trimmed by 5 bases and 2 bases, with 12 bases remaining between them. The germline V gene has CDR1 DFQATT and CDR2 SNEGSKA (reference sequence). The CDR3 covers 13 residues. The CDR3 DNA reads TGCAGTGCTCGCACAGGGCGCAACACTGAAGCTTTCTTT. This gives the protein CSARTGRNTEAFF.

Many counts were recorded for this clonotype. The chain is built from TRBV30 and TRBJ2-5; D gene uncertain. In germline, CDR1 is GTSNPN, CDR2 SVGIG (reference sequence). V lost 5 bases and J 1 base, leaving 11 bases between the germline ends. There are 13 residues in the CDR3. The CDR3 sequence: CAWGAGLQETQYF. DNA of the CDR3: TGTGCCTGGGGCGCAGGCCTCCAAGAGACCCAGTACTTC.

J is TRBJ2-7 and V is TRBV11-3; 7 bases match TRBD1. Germline V gene sequence: CDR1 SGHNT, CDR2 YENEEA. CDR3 length: 16 amino acids. Trimming took 3 bases from V and 3 from J; bases not matched to a gene: 11. Here the CDR3 reads CASSLAGQANLYEQYF. DNA for the CDR3: TGTGCCAGCAGCTTGGCCGGACAGGCGAACCTCTACGAGCAGTACTTC.

In its sample, this clonotype was seen many times. The rearrangement uses TRBV20-1 and TRBJ2-4, with TRBD1 matching 7 bases. The CDR3 extends over 15 amino acids. J gave up 6 bases and V 0 bases, and 8 bases lay outside the gene matches. Germline V gives CDR1 DFQATT, CDR2 SNEGSKA (reference sequence). The DNA for the CDR3 is TGCAGTGCTAGAGATCACAAGAGGACAGGAAACATTCAGTACTTC. Its translation is CSARDHKRTGNIQYF.

CDR3 nucleotide sequence: TGTGCCAGCAGCTTCTCGGCAAATCCCGGGAACACCATATATTTT. Amino acids: CASSFSANPGNTIYF. The chain has TRBV7-3 and TRBJ1-3, with D hard to call. This CDR3 comprises 15 residues. CDR1 and CDR2 from the germline V gene are SGHTA and FQGTGA. With 3 bases removed from V and 7 bases from J, the gap between germline ends came to 16 bases.

The genes are TRBV5-1 and TRBJ2-3; D gene uncertain. The germline CDR1 and CDR2 sequences are SGHRS and YFSETQ. This CDR3 has 13 amino acids. Between the trimmed V and J ends, which lost 5 bases and 0 bases, there was a span of 7 bases. The CDR3 DNA is TGCGCCAGCAGGGTCCCTAGCACAGATACGCAGTATTTT. Encoded protein: CASRVPSTDTQYF. Using reference TRBV5-1 and TRBJ2-3 for the parts outside the CDR3, the full variable domain is KAGVTQTPRYLIKTRGQQVTLSCSPISGHRSVSWYQQTPGQGLQFLFEYFSETQRNKGNFPGRFSGRQFSNSRSEMNVSTLELGDSALYLCASRVPSTDTQYFGPGTRLTVL.

DNA of the CDR3: TGTGCCAGCAGCTCGATAGTGGGACTAGCCAGCAATGAGCAGTTCTTC. Translated: CASSSIVGLASNEQFF. This sequence joins TRBV7-2 and TRBJ2-1; TRBD2 matches at 9 bases. Per the germline V gene, CDR1 is SGHTA and CDR2 is FQGNSA. The CDR3 totals 16 residues. V lost 4 bases and J lost 6; bases outside the gene matches: 10.

This clonotype has more than one count but fewer than ten. V gene TRBV18 combines with J gene TRBJ2-7; no definite D call. Trimming stripped 6 bases from V and 3 bases from J, with 21 bases between. The length of the CDR3 is 16 residues. CDR1 and CDR2 (germline): KGHSH, LQKENI. The CDR3 protein is CASSRTPPTDFYEQYF. Written as DNA, the CDR3 is TGTGCCAGCTCCCGTACGCCACCGACGGATTTCTACGAGCAGTACTTC.

A few counts support this clonotype. The V gene is TRBV6-2 or TRBV6-3, the J gene TRBJ1-5; D may be TRBD1 (6 bases). The CDR3 consists of 15 residues. Trimming cost V 5 bases and J 7 bases, with 18 bases left between them. The germline gives CDR1 MNHEY, CDR2 SVGEGT. The CDR3 DNA follows: TGTGCCAGCAGTAACCCACAGGGACGGGGGCAGCCCCAGCATTTT. Amino acids: CASSNPQGRGQPQHF.

This clonotype appeared a few times. The rearrangement links TRBV20-1 to TRBJ2-3; 9 nucleotides match TRBD2. V lost 5 bases and J lost 2; bases outside the gene matches: 2. Looked up from germline, CDR1 is DFQATT and CDR2 is SNEGSKA (reference sequence). This CDR3 spans 13 amino acids. Here the CDR3 reads CSAGGGATDTQYF. The CDR3 DNA reads TGCAGTGCTGGCGGGGGGGCCACAGATACGCAGTATTTT.

This clonotype was observed a few times. V and J are TRBV20-1 and TRBJ2-7; D may be TRBD1 or TRBD2 (5 bases each). CDR1 DFQATT and CDR2 SNEGSKA come from the germline V gene (reference sequence). The V end was cut by 1 base, the J end by 9 bases, with 10 bases between. The CDR3 totals 11 residues. DNA for the CDR3: TGCAGTGCTAGAGGACCAGGGAGGCAGTACTTC. Translating gives CSARGPGRQYF.

This clonotype was found many times. The genes are TRBV20-1 and TRBJ1-5, with a possible D match to TRBD1 (6 bases). Trimming removed 6 bases from V and 5 bases from J, with 14 bases in between. CDR1 DFQATT and CDR2 SNEGSKA come from the germline V gene (reference sequence). CDR3 length equals 13 residues. The CDR3 DNA reads as TGCAGTGCCATCACCGCAGGGGATCAGCCCCAGCATTTT. Encoded protein: CSAITAGDQPQHF.

The chain employs TRBV4-2 and TRBJ2-2; the D is unclear. The CDR3 length is 13 residues. Germline V CDR1 and CDR2: LGHNA, YNFKEQ. V lost 4 bases and J 5 bases, leaving 8 bases between the germline ends. The CDR3, as DNA: TGTGCCAGCAGCCTTGGGGTAACCGGGGAGCTGTTTTTT. It specifies CASSLGVTGELFF.

This clonotype appeared a few times. The chain couples TRBV7-6 to TRBJ2-7; D assignment may be TRBD1 or TRBD2 (5 bases each). V was pared by 1 base and J by 2 bases, with 18 bases between. The CDR3 contains 17 residues. Germline values: CDR1 SGHVS, CDR2 FNYEAQ. CDR3 sequence: CASSLGTTGTKPYEQYF. CDR3 DNA: TGTGCCAGCAGCTTAGGGACAACCGGGACGAAGCCCTACGAGCAGTACTTC. The whole variable domain, remainder taken from reference TRBV7-6 and TRBJ2-7, is GAGVSQSPRYKVTKRGQDVALRCDPISGHVSLYWYRQALGQGPEFLTYFNYEAQQDKSGLPNDRFSAERPEGSISTLTIQRTEQRDSAMYRCASSLGTTGTKPYEQYFGPGTRLTVT.

The chain carries TRBV10-3 and TRBJ2-2, with D perhaps matching TRBD2 (6 bases). The CDR3 has 13 amino acids. V shed 10 bases and J shed 6 bases, with 15 bases lying between them. The germline V gene has CDR1 ENHRY and CDR2 SYGVKD. Here the CDR3 DNA reads TGTGCCAGCCGAGAGGGCGGGGCCGGGGAGCTGTTTTTT. The encoded protein is CASREGGAGELFF.

The chain employs TRBV9 and TRBJ2-3, with 7 bases aligning to TRBD2. The CDR3 runs 16 residues. Losses at the gene ends were 4 bases for V and 2 bases for J; bases not matched to a gene: 10. Germline V lookup: CDR1 SGDLS, CDR2 YYNGEE. CDR3 protein: CASSHRSGVVTDTQYF. The CDR3 DNA is TGTGCCAGCAGCCACCGCAGCGGGGTGGTCACAGATACGCAGTATTTT.

This clonotype has ten or more counts. The chain has TRBV12-3 or TRBV12-4 and TRBJ2-1, with 8 bases that match TRBD2. The CDR3 length is 15 residues. V gave up 1 base and J gave up 5 bases; unmatched junction bases: 4. CDR3 in amino acids: CASSLGLATHNEQFF. As DNA, the CDR3 is TGTGCCAGCAGTTTAGGACTAGCGACCCACAATGAGCAGTTCTTC.